A single T cell receptor (beta chain) is shown here with its context. TCRdb analysed the 5' RACE reads with MiXCR anew, one entry per CDR3 protein. Among about 200,000 distinct CDR3 sequences listed, over 9.5% were seen once. V lost 8 bases and J lost 5, with 15 bases in between. CDR3 length equals 13 residues. This sample stems from a study of T-cell memory formation after mild COVID-19. Input material: PBMCs or a T cell subset sorted from them (not recorded which). V usage is TRBV12-3 or TRBV12-4 and J usage is TRBJ2-5; a possible D gene is TRBD1 (6 bases). This TCR was sampled from a man between 18 and 35 years old who had mild COVID-19 (a few samples of this study predate the infection). Cell type and time point are not known. CDR3 loop: CASSVRGGETQYF. The CDR3 DNA reads TGTGCCAGCTCCGTCAGGGGCGGGGAGACCCAGTACTTC.